What follows are 29 T cell receptor beta chains derived from one specimen sequenced in a study of cytomegalovirus exposure and HLA in healthy donors. The PCR ran on 60 Vbeta and 13 Jbeta primers. Clones were read by immunoSEQ multiplex PCR, and TCRdb kept only the in-frame ones, dropping some. Counted here are more than 95,000 clones, 60% to 85% occurring once; the ten biggest clones make up roughly 1.3%. Sequences were obtained from PBMCs. The receptors come from a man aged 40-49 years in good health and CMV-seronegative.

The chain has TRBV27 and TRBJ2-3; the match to TRBD2 covers 8 bases. The CDR3 is 15 amino acids. Germline V gene data show CDR1 as MNHEY and CDR2 as SMNVEV (reference sequence). V lost 3 bases to trimming and J lost 1 base; unmatched junction nucleotides: 3. CDR3 in amino acids: CASSLRGERTDTQYF. Here the CDR3 DNA reads TGTGCCAGCAGTTTGCGGGGGGAACGCACAGATACGCAGTATTTT.

V usage is TRBV10-2 and J usage is TRBJ2-1, with D perhaps TRBD2 (6 bases). Germline CDR1 WSHSY, CDR2 SAAADI. This CDR3 is built from 12 residues. V lost 8 bases and J lost 5, with 10 bases in between. The CDR3 nucleotides are TGCGCCAGCCGCGGGGCAGACAATGAGCAGTTCTTC. This gives the protein CASRGADNEQFF.

The chain employs TRBV6-1 and TRBJ1-1; tentative D call: TRBD1 (6 bases). The ends were cut back, 1 base at V and 1 base at J, with 10 bases in the middle. Germline V gene sequence: CDR1 MNHNS, CDR2 SASEGT. The CDR3 covers 15 residues. CDR3 bases: TGTGCCAGCAGTGAAGTTGGCAGGGGGAACACTGAAGCTTTCTTT. It specifies CASSEVGRGNTEAFF.

The chain is built from TRBV19 and TRBJ2-5; 11 bases are shared with TRBD2. The J call may be in error: the DNA end matches TRBJ2-7 better. Germline CDR1 is LNHDA and CDR2 is SQIVND (reference sequence). The CDR3 sequence is 16 residues long. The CDR3, as DNA: TGTGCCAGTAGCGAAGCTAGCGGGGGGATATGGTACGAGCAGTACTTC. It translates to CASSEASGGIWYEQYF.

A few counts support this clone. The chain employs TRBV12-5 and TRBJ1-2; 8 nucleotides line up with TRBD1. The CDR3 is made up of 13 amino acids. The ends lost 6 bases at V and 7 bases at J; junction bases unmatched: 7. Germline values: CDR1 LGHNT, CDR2 FRNRAP. The chain's CDR3 is CASGNGQGGGYTF. The DNA for the CDR3 is TGTGCTAGTGGAAACGGACAGGGAGGTGGCTACACCTTC.

The gene calls are TRBV18 and TRBJ1-2; TRBD1 aligns across 7 bases. V dropped 3 bases and J dropped 4; count of bases not matched to a gene: 8. The CDR3 extends over 15 amino acids. Germline CDR1 is KGHSH and CDR2 is LQKENI. CDR3 nucleotides: TGTGCCAGCTCACCTACAGGGGAGAGGGCCTATGGCTACACCTTC. As protein: CASSPTGERAYGYTF.

The rearrangement joins TRBV6-5 to TRBJ1-6; D may be TRBD1 (6 bases). This CDR3 has 15 amino acids. Germline CDR1 is MNHEY and CDR2 is SVGAGI. V dropped 7 bases and J dropped 2 bases, with 12 bases sitting between them. DNA of the CDR3: TGTGCCAGCAACCCAGGGGTAACCTATAATTCACCCCTCCACTTT. Its protein product is CASNPGVTYNSPLHF.

The chain has TRBV2 and TRBJ1-2; D is possibly TRBD1 (5 bases). Germline V gene lookup returns CDR1 SNHLY and CDR2 FYNNEI. The length of the CDR3 is 12 residues. Trimming took off 10 bases at V and 7 bases at J, with 16 bases between the two ends. The CDR3 reads CAMAGQSLGYTF. Written as DNA, the CDR3 is TGTGCCATGGCGGGGCAGTCTCTTGGCTACACCTTC.

The chain uses TRBV7-3 and TRBJ2-7; TRBD1 matches 8 bases. Germline V gene data show CDR1 as SGHTA and CDR2 as FQGTGA. The CDR3 is 15 amino acids. V was pared by 6 bases and J by 4 bases, with 11 bases of the junction left unmatched. CDR3 amino acids: CASSFAAGGLYEQYF. For the CDR3, the DNA is TGTGCCAGCAGTTTTGCGGCAGGGGGCTTGTACGAGCAGTACTTC.

V is TRBV7-9 and J is TRBJ1-6; 7 positions agree with TRBD1. Germline V gene lookup returns CDR1 SEHNR and CDR2 FQNEAQ (reference sequence). With V trimmed by 4 bases and J by 6 bases, 6 bases remained unmatched. This CDR3 is 15 amino acids long. The CDR3, as DNA: TGTGCCAGCAGCTCCACAGGGGATCCTAATTCACCCCTCCACTTT. Its translation is CASSSTGDPNSPLHF.

The rearrangement links TRBV10-3 to TRBJ2-5; D is ambiguous. The CDR3 is 13 amino acids. CDR1 and CDR2 from the germline V gene are ENHRY and SYGVKD. V was pared by 8 bases and J by 1 base, with 11 bases between. The CDR3, as DNA: TGTGCCATCCGCCTACAGCTCCAAGAGACCCAGTACTTC. This encodes CAIRLQLQETQYF.

J is TRBJ2-7 and V is TRBV7-9; 8 bases line up with TRBD1. The ends lost 1 base at V and 7 bases at J; junction bases unmatched: 9. CDR1 is SEHNR, CDR2 FQNEAQ, per germline (reference sequence). The CDR3 loop spans 15 amino acids. CDR3 protein: CASSLDPGGSGEQYF. CDR3 nucleotides: TGTGCCAGCAGCTTAGATCCAGGGGGCTCTGGGGAGCAGTACTTC.

The rearrangement links TRBV6-5 to TRBJ2-7, with 8 bases fitting TRBD1. This CDR3 region has 15 residues. V was clipped by 0 bases and J by 6 bases; unmatched bases: 7. The germline V gene has CDR1 MNHEY and CDR2 SVGAGI. The CDR3 region has the DNA TGTGCCAGCAGTTACTCAGGGACAGGTGGCCGCGAGCAGTACTTC. It encodes CASSYSGTGGREQYF.

For the CDR3, the DNA is TGCGCCAGCAGCCAAGAAGGCGAGGATGCGGCTTTCTTT. Translation gives CASSQEGEDAAFF. The chain couples TRBV4-1 to TRBJ1-1, with D uncertain. CDR1 and CDR2 (germline): MGHRA, YSYEKL. The CDR3 consists of 13 residues. Trimming removed 0 bases from V and 11 bases from J, with 13 bases in between.

The chain couples TRBV5-4 to TRBJ1-1; D not certain. Trimming removed 9 bases at V and 0 bases at J, with 12 bases between. CDR1 is SGHNT, CDR2 YYREEE, per germline (reference sequence). The CDR3 sequence is 13 residues long. The CDR3 DNA is TGTGCCACCCTAGACGGGTTGAACACTGAAGCTTTCTTT. Translation: CATLDGLNTEAFF.

J is TRBJ2-4 and V is TRBV5-4, with D perhaps matching TRBD1 (7 bases). Germline V lookup: CDR1 SGHNT, CDR2 YYREEE (reference sequence). The CDR3 totals 17 residues. V lost 3 bases, J lost 8 bases, and 24 bases lay in between. Written as DNA, the CDR3 is TGTGCCAGCAGCTCGCCGGACCTTCCAGGGGGGCGGGACATTCAGTACTTC. Translated: CASSSPDLPGGRDIQYF.

The gene calls are TRBV10-3 and TRBJ2-1, with 15 bases aligning to TRBD2. The CDR3 is 18 residues long. After removal of 3 bases from V and 7 bases from J, the junction contained 10 bases not matched to a gene. In germline, CDR1 is ENHRY, CDR2 SYGVKD. CDR3 protein: CAISDPWTSGRAGNEQFF. For the CDR3, the DNA is TGTGCCATCAGTGACCCCTGGACTAGCGGGAGGGCCGGAAATGAGCAGTTCTTC.

CDR3 amino acids: CASSILAPSYEQYF. The CDR3 DNA is TGTGCCAGTAGTATACTAGCGCCATCCTACGAGCAGTACTTC. The J gene is TRBJ2-7, the V gene TRBV19; D is perhaps TRBD2 (6 bases). Per germline, CDR1 LNHDA and CDR2 SQIVND (reference sequence). The CDR3 has 14 amino acids. Between the trimmed V and J ends, which lost 2 bases and 1 base, there was a span of 9 bases.

J is TRBJ2-7 and V is TRBV27; 9 nucleotides align to TRBD1. J lost 2 bases, V lost 7 bases, and 6 bases had no gene match. Per germline, CDR1 MNHEY and CDR2 SMNVEV (reference sequence). CDR3 length equals 14 residues. The CDR3 nucleotides are TGTGCCAGCATTAATACAGGGGGCACCTACGAGCAGTACTTC. Translated, it gives CASINTGGTYEQYF.

The J gene is TRBJ1-5, the V gene TRBV6-5, with D uncertain. Looked up from germline, CDR1 is MNHEY and CDR2 is SVGAGI. V lost 0 bases and J 1 base, leaving 7 bases between the germline ends. The CDR3 consists of 15 residues. CDR3 sequence: CASSYSRYSNQPQHF. CDR3 DNA sequence: TGTGCCAGCAGTTACTCGAGGTACAGCAATCAGCCCCAGCATTTT.

This clone was found a few times. The V and J genes are TRBV7-9 and TRBJ1-5; D possibly corresponds to TRBD1 (6 bases). The CDR3 sequence is 14 residues long. CDR1 and CDR2 from the germline V gene are SEHNR and FQNEAQ (reference sequence). V gave up 5 bases and J gave up 6 bases, with 14 bases separating them. CDR3 protein: CASSEQGGGQPQHF. The CDR3 bases are TGTGCCAGCAGCGAACAGGGAGGGGGTCAGCCCCAGCATTTT.

As regards this clone: Within the sample, other DNA sequences also encode this same CDR3. This sequence joins TRBV5-1 and TRBJ1-4, with D perhaps TRBD1 (5 bases). The V end was cut by 1 base, the J end by 0 bases, with 7 bases between. CDR3 size: 15 residues. CDR1 is SGHRS and CDR2 is YFSETQ in the germline V gene. The CDR3 bases are TGCGCCAGCAGCTTGACGACAGCAACTAATGAAAAACTGTTTTTT. Amino acids: CASSLTTATNEKLFF.

V usage is TRBV5-5 and J usage is TRBJ1-1; possible D gene TRBD1, 5 bases. This CDR3 comprises 11 residues. Germline CDR1 reads SGHKS; CDR2 reads YYEKEE (reference sequence). Deletions cut 2 bases from V and 10 bases from J, with 9 bases between. The CDR3 here is CASSFWRGAFF. Written as DNA, the CDR3 is TGTGCCAGCAGCTTCTGGAGGGGAGCTTTCTTT.

In DNA form, the CDR3 reads TGTGCCAGCAGACGTCGGGGTAAGGGACAGTCGAACTATGGCTACACCTTC. Translated, it gives CASRRRGKGQSNYGYTF. J is TRBJ1-2 and V is TRBV2; 7 bases map to TRBD1. With 6 bases clipped from V and 2 bases from J, the junction kept 15 bases outside the gene matches. Germline CDR1 and CDR2: SNHLY and FYNNEI. The CDR3 runs to 17 residues.

J is TRBJ2-5 and V is TRBV30; no clear D. V gave up 2 bases and J gave up 5 bases, with 9 bases separating them. Germline assignment: CDR1 GTSNPN and CDR2 SVGIG (reference sequence). The CDR3 is made up of 12 amino acids. The CDR3 is CAWSPPEETQYF. CDR3 nucleotides: TGTGCCTGGAGTCCCCCCGAGGAGACCCAGTACTTC.

This chain connects TRBV7-9 to TRBJ2-1; 9 bases line up with TRBD2. V lost 1 base and J lost 3; bases outside the gene matches: 4. Per germline, CDR1 SEHNR and CDR2 FQNEAQ (reference sequence). The CDR3 covers 16 residues. The CDR3 nucleotides are TGTGCCAGCAGCTTAGGATGGCGGGGGGGCTACAATGAGCAGTTCTTC. Translated, it gives CASSLGWRGGYNEQFF.

The gene calls are TRBV9 and TRBJ2-7; D is possibly TRBD2 (5 bases). Germline V lookup: CDR1 SGDLS, CDR2 YYNGEE. V lost 0 bases to trimming and J lost 10 bases, with 14 bases between them. The CDR3 is 13 residues long. CDR3 coding DNA: TGTGCCAGCAGCGTAGATTCGGGGAGTGAACAGTACTTC. Its protein is CASSVDSGSEQYF.

The chain combines TRBV28 with TRBJ1-3; 7 nucleotides match TRBD1. The germline CDR1 and CDR2 sequences are MDHEN and SYDVKM. With 6 bases clipped from V and 10 bases from J, the junction kept 18 bases outside the gene matches. The CDR3 contains 16 residues. CDR3: CASSTTGAGSALTIYF. As DNA, the CDR3 is TGTGCCAGCAGCACCACAGGGGCCGGGTCAGCTCTAACCATATATTTT. Using reference TRBV28 and TRBJ1-3 for the parts outside the CDR3, the full variable domain is DVKVTQSSRYLVKRTGEKVFLECVQDMDHENMFWYRQDPGLGLRLIYFSYDVKMKEKGDIPEGYSVSREKKERFSLILESASTNQTSMYLCASSTTGAGSALTIYFGEGSWLTVV.

This chain joins TRBV6-1 and TRBJ2-3; 7 bases align to TRBD1. V shed 4 bases, J shed 0 bases, and the junction held 4 bases outside the gene matches. The CDR3 consists of 15 residues. Germline V CDR1 and CDR2: MNHNS, SASEGT. The CDR3 region has the DNA TGTGCCAGCAGTGCGACAGGGAAGAGCACAGATACGCAGTATTTT. Translation: CASSATGKSTDTQYF.